This TCR beta chain was sequenced for a study of Graves' ophthalmopathy and Graves' hyperthyroidism. Amplification of the TCR beta CDR3 regions used RNA transcripts (as template). HTBI-primed RT-PCR formed the first round, and a multiplex PCR formed the second. Using its own MiXCR run on the multiplex PCR reads, TCRdb lists one record per CDR3 protein. The data contain about 740,000 distinct CDR3 sequences, 40% of them singletons. What was sequenced was peripheral blood. The receptor was isolated from an adult man with Graves' ophthalmopathy.

The CDR3 nucleotides read TGTGCCAGCAGCTCTTGGGGGAGGTCTTTGTATGGCTACACCTTC. The encoded protein is CASSSWGRSLYGYTF. The chain combines TRBV5-4 with TRBJ1-2, with a weak D call TRBD1 (5 bases). Germline CDR1 reads SGHNT; CDR2 reads YYREEE (reference sequence). V lost 3 bases and J 5 bases, leaving 17 bases between the germline ends. The CDR3 extends over 15 amino acids. Together with reference TRBV5-4 and TRBJ1-2, the CDR3 gives the full variable domain: ETGVTQSPTHLIKTRGQQVTLRCSSQSGHNTVSWYQQALGQGPQFIFQYYREEENGRGNFPPRFSGLQFPNYSSELNVNALELDDSALYLCASSSWGRSLYGYTFGSGTRLTVV.